The clone carrying this TCR beta chain showed up many times. Germline V gene lookup returns CDR1 MDHEN and CDR2 SYDVKM. The ends lost 6 bases at V and 8 bases at J; junction bases unmatched: 5. The CDR3 has 13 amino acids. The sample originates from a study of HIV-infected patients and healthy controls. TCRdb independently ran MiXCR on the 5' RACE reads; one entry per CDR3 protein. The table shows tens of thousands of distinct CDR3 sequences, with over 15% occurring only once. This chain links TRBV28 with TRBJ2-1, with 9 bases matching TRBD2. The clonotype originates from a human donor in good health. The sequencing input was CD4+ T cells from blood. The CDR3 region has the DNA TGTGCCAGCAGGACTAGCGGTAGGGATGAGCAGTTCTTC. Amino acids: CASRTSGRDEQFF.